The clone carrying this TCR beta chain has ten or more counts. What it binds is unknown. The data are from a study of identical twins. Trimming removed 0 bases at V and 4 bases at J, with 13 bases between. Per the germline V gene, CDR1 is SGHDN and CDR2 is FVKESK. This CDR3 is built from 15 residues. MiXCR, run by TCRdb on the 5' RACE reads, gives a single entry per CDR3 protein. The sample lists hundreds of thousands of distinct CDR3 sequences, about 7.5% occurring once. Study results and caveats: Insertions were fewer in abundant cord blood beta clonotypes, whereas memory repertoires showed none of this pattern.

This sample was also put to use in a study of yellow fever vaccine responses in identical twins. As reported in that work: Reported findings indicate that twins' vaccine T cell responses seemed partially convergent, partially personalized.

Input material: CD8+ T cells sorted from blood. This chain links TRBV14 with TRBJ2-7; D may be TRBD1 (6 bases). The sequence derives from a woman aged 18-29 years in good health. In nucleotides, the CDR3 is TGTGCCAGCAGCCAAGAAAGGGACAACGATTACGAGCAGTACTTC. This translates into CASSQERDNDYEQYF.